Listed here are 3 T cell receptor beta chains from one sample, sequenced in a study of cytomegalovirus exposure and HLA in healthy donors. 60 Vbeta and 13 Jbeta primers were used in PCR. Some clones are missing from TCRdb's copy, which holds only in-frame ones; the method was immunoSEQ multiplex PCR. The sample yields 65,000 to 90,000 clones, approximately 80% seen once. The sample was PBMCs. Source of these receptors: a woman between 35 and 50 years old in good health and CMV-seropositive.

V gene TRBV30 combines with J gene TRBJ1-6; maybe TRBD1 (5 bases). Trimming cost V 0 bases and J 9 bases, with 12 bases left between them. This CDR3 has 14 amino acids. Germline V lookup: CDR1 GTSNPN, CDR2 SVGIG (reference sequence). In DNA form, the CDR3 reads TGTGCCTGGAGTGTAGGTAGGGGTGGTTCACCCCTCCACTTT. This gives the protein CAWSVGRGGSPLHF.

In its sample, this clone was seen a few times. The chain employs TRBV18 and TRBJ1-5; TRBD1 matches 8 bases. Per germline, CDR1 KGHSH and CDR2 LQKENI. The V segment lost 6 bases and the J segment 3 bases; nucleotides outside the gene matches: 13. CDR3 size: 17 residues. CDR3 sequence: CASSSIPGTGVNQPQHF. The CDR3 nucleotides read TGTGCCAGCTCGTCAATTCCCGGGACAGGCGTCAATCAGCCCCAGCATTTT.

The chain carries TRBV5-1 and TRBJ1-1; D not certain. Trimming pared 4 bases from V and 3 bases from J, leaving 16 bases between. In germline, CDR1 is SGHRS, CDR2 YFSETQ. This CDR3 contains 15 residues. The CDR3 loop reads CASSGAEGAHTEAFF. As DNA, the CDR3 is TGCGCCAGCAGCGGAGCTGAGGGAGCCCACACTGAAGCTTTCTTT.